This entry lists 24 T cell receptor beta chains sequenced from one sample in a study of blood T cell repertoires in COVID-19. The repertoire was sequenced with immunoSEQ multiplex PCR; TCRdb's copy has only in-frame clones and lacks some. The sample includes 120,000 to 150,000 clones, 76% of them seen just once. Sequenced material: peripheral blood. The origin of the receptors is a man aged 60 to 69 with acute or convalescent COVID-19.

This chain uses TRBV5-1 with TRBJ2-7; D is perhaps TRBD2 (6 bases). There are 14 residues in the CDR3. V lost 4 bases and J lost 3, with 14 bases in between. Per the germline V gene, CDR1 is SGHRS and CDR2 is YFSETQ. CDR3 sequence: CASSRRGRGYEQYF. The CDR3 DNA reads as TGCGCCAGCAGCAGGAGGGGACGGGGCTACGAGCAGTACTTC.

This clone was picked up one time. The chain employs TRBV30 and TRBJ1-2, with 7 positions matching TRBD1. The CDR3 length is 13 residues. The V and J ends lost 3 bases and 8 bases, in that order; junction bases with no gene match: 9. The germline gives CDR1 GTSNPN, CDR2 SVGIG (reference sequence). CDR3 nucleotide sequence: TGTGCCTGGAGCAGAGGGGGCAGGAGGGGCTACACCTTC. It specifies CAWSRGGRRGYTF. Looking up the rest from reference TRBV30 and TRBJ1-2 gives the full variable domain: SQTIHQWPATLVQPVGSPLSLECTVEGTSNPNLYWYRQAAGRGLQLLFYSVGIGQISSEVPQNLSASRPQDRQFILSSKKLLLSDSGFYLCAWSRGGRRGYTFGSGTRLTVV.

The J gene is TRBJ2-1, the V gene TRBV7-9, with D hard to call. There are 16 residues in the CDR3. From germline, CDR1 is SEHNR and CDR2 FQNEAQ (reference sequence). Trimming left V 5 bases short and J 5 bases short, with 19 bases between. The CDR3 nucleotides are TGTGCCAGCAGCGCCTACTATGTTTCGAGTAACAATGAGCAGTTCTTC. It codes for CASSAYYVSSNNEQFF.

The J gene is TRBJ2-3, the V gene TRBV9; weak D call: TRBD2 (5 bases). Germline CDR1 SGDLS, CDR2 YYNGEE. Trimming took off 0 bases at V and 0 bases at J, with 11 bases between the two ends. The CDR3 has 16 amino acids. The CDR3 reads CASSVVGLSSTDTQYF. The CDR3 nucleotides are TGTGCCAGCAGCGTAGTTGGACTTTCAAGCACAGATACGCAGTATTTT.

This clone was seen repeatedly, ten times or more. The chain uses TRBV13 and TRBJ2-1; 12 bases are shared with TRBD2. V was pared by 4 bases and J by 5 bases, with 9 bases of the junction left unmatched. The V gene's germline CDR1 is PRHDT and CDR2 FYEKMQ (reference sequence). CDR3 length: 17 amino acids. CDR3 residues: CASSSPTSGRPHNEQFF. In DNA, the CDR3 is TGTGCCAGCAGCTCTCCCACTAGCGGGAGGCCCCACAATGAGCAGTTCTTC.

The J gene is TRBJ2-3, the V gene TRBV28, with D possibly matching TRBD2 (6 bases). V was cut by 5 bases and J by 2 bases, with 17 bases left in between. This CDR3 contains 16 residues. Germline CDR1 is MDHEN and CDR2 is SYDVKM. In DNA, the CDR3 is TGTGCCAGCAGTCCCCAACTAGCCGGATACACAGATACGCAGTATTTT. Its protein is CASSPQLAGYTDTQYF.

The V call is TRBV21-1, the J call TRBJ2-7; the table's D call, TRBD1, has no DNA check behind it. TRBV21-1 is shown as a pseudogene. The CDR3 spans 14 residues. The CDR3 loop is CASSLIRTGLEQYF. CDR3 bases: TGTGCCAGCAGCCTAATTCGGACAGGGCTCGAGCAGTACTTC.

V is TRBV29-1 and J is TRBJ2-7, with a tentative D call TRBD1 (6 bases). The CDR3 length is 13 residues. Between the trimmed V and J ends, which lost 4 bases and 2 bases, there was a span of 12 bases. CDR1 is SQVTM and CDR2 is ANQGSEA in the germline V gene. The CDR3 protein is CSVAWDKPYEQYF. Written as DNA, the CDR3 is TGCAGCGTTGCCTGGGACAAACCCTACGAGCAGTACTTC.

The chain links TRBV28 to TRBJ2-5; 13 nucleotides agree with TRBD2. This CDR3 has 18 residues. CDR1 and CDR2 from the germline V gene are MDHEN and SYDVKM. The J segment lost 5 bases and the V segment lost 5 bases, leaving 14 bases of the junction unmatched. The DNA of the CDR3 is TGTGCCAGCAGTCCTCCCGGACTAGCGGGAGAGGGGGGGGAGACCCAGTACTTC. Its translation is CASSPPGLAGEGGETQYF.

This CDR3 reads CASSQEDRVGQPQHF. The DNA of the CDR3 is TGCGCCAGCAGCCAAGAGGACAGGGTCGGTCAGCCCCAGCATTTT. The J gene is TRBJ1-5, the V gene TRBV4-1, with TRBD1 matching over 8 bases. The CDR3 has 15 amino acids. J was trimmed by 6 bases and V by 0 bases; bases with no gene match: 4. CDR1 and CDR2 from the germline V gene are MGHRA and YSYEKL.

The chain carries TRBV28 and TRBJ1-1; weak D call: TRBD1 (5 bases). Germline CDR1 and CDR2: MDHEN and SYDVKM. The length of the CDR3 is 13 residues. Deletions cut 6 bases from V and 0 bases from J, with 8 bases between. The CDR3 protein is CASRRGVNTEAFF. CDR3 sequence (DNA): TGTGCCAGCAGACGGGGGGTGAACACTGAAGCTTTCTTT.

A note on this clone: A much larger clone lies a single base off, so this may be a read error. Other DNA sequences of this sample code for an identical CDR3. The CDR3 sequence is CASSLQRYGYTF. Here the CDR3 DNA reads TGTGCCAGCAGCTTACAGCGCTATGGCTACACCTTC. The chain recombines TRBV28 with TRBJ1-2; D remains ambiguous. The germline CDR1 and CDR2 sequences are MDHEN and SYDVKM. With 6 bases removed from V and 4 bases from J, the gap between germline ends came to 9 bases. The CDR3 covers 12 residues.

The CDR3 coding sequence is TGTGCCTGGAACCCTAGCGGGGCAGATACGCAGTATTTT. Amino acids: CAWNPSGADTQYF. The chain links TRBV30 to TRBJ2-3; 9 bases match TRBD2. The germline CDR1 and CDR2 sequences are GTSNPN and SVGIG (reference sequence). The junction had 3 bases not matched to a gene; V was cut back by 4 bases and J by 4 bases. The CDR3 sequence is 13 residues long.

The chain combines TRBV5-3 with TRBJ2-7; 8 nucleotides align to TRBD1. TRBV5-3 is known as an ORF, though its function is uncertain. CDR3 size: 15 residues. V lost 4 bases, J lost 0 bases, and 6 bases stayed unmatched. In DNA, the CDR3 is TGTGCCAGAAGCCAGACGGGACAGGACTCCTACGAGCAGTACTTC. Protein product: CARSQTGQDSYEQYF.

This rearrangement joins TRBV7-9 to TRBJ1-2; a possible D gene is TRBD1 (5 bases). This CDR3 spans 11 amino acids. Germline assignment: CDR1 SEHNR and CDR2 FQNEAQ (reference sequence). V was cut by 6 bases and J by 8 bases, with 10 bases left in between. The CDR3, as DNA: TGTGCCAGCAGGACAGAGGAGGGCTACACCTTC. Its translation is CASRTEEGYTF.

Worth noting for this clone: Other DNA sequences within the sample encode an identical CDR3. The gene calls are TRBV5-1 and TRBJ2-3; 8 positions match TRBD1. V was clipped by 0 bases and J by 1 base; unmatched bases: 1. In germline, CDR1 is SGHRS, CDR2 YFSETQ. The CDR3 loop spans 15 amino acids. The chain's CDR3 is CASSLAGQGTDTQYF. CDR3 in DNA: TGCGCCAGCAGCTTGGCGGGACAGGGCACAGATACGCAGTATTTT.

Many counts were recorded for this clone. CDR3 amino acids: CASSLVTSGNNEQFF. The CDR3 DNA is TGTGCCAGCAGCCTGGTGACTAGCGGGAACAATGAGCAGTTCTTC. The chain recombines TRBV7-6 with TRBJ2-1; 11 positions agree with TRBD2. CDR1 is SGHVS and CDR2 is FNYEAQ in the germline V gene. The CDR3 is 15 amino acids. V dropped 5 bases and J dropped 5; count of bases not matched to a gene: 5.

The CDR3: CASSVGAGGAGYGYTF. The CDR3 bases are TGTGCCAGCAGCGTAGGTGCAGGGGGCGCCGGCTATGGCTACACCTTC. V is TRBV9 and J is TRBJ1-2, with 8 positions matching TRBD1. The V gene's germline CDR1 is SGDLS and CDR2 YYNGEE. Trimming at V came to 0 bases and at J to 4 bases, leaving 8 bases not matched to a gene. The CDR3 contains 16 residues.

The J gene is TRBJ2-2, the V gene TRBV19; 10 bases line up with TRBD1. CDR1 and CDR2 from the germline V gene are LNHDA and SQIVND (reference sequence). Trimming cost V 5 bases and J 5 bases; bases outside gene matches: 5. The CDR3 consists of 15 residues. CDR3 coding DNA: TGTGCCAGTAGTTCGTGGACAGGGGGAACCGGGGAGCTGTTTTTT. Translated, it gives CASSSWTGGTGELFF. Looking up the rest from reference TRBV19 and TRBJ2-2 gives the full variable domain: DGGITQSPKYLFRKEGQNVTLSCEQNLNHDAMYWYRQDPGQGLRLIYYSQIVNDFQKGDIAEGYSVSREKKESFPLTVTSAQKNPTAFYLCASSSWTGGTGELFFGEGSRLTVL.

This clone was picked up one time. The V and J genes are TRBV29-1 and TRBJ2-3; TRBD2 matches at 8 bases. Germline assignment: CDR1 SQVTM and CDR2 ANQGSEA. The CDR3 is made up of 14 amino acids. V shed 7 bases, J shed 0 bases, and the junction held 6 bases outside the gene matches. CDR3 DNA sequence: TGCAGCGGTAGCGGGATCTCTAGCACAGATACGCAGTATTTT. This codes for CSGSGISSTDTQYF.

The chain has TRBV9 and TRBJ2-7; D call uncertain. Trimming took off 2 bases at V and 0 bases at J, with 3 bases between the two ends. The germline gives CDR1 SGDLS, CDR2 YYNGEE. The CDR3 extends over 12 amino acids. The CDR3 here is CASSVHSYEQYF. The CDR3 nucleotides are TGTGCCAGCAGCGTTCACTCCTACGAGCAGTACTTC.

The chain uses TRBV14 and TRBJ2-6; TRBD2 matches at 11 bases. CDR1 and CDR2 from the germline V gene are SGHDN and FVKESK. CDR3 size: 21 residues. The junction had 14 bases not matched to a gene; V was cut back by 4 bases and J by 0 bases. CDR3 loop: CASSLPDSGRALVSGANVLTF. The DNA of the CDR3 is TGTGCCAGCAGCCTCCCGGATAGCGGGAGGGCCCTAGTCTCTGGGGCCAACGTCCTGACTTTC. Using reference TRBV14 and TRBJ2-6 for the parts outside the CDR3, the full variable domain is EAGVTQFPSHSVIEKGQTVTLRCDPISGHDNLYWYRRVMGKEIKFLLHFVKESKQDESGMPNNRFLAERTGGTYSTLKVQPAELEDSGVYFCASSLPDSGRALVSGANVLTFGAGSRLTVL.

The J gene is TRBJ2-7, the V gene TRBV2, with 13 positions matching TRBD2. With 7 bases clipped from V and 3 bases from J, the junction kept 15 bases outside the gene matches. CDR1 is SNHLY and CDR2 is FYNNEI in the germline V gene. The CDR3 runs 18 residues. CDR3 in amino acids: CASKAGTSGTFAGYEQYF. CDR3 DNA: TGTGCCAGCAAAGCCGGGACTAGCGGGACCTTCGCAGGCTACGAGCAGTACTTC.

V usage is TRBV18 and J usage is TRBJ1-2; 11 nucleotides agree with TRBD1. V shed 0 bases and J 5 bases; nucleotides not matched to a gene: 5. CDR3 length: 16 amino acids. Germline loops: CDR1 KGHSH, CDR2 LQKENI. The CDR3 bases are TGTGCCAGCTCACCACCCCCGGGGACAGGGGGGTATGGCTACACCTTC. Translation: CASSPPPGTGGYGYTF.